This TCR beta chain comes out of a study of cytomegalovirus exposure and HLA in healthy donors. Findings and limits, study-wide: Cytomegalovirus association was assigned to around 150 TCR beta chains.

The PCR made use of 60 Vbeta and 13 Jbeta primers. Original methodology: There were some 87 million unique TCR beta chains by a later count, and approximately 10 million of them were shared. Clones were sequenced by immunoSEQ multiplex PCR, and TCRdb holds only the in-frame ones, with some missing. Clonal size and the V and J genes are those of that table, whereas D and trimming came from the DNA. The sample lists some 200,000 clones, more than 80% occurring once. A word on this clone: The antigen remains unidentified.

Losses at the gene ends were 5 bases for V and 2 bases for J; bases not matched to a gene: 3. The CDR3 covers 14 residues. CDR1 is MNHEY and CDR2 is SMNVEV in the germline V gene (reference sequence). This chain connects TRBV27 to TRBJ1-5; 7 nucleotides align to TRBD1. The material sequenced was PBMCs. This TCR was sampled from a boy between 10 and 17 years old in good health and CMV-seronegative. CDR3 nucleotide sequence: TGTGCCAGCAGTATAACAGGGGGCAATCAGCCCCAGCATTTT. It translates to CASSITGGNQPQHF.